Each of the 31 T cell receptor beta chains below was sequenced from the same sample in a study of identical twins. Each CDR3 protein gets one entry after TCRdb re-called the 5' RACE reads with MiXCR. In the table there are about 690,000 distinct CDR3 sequences, 5.5% to 6.5% of which are singletons. Sequencing was carried out using naive T cells sorted from blood. The source is a man aged 18 to 35 in good health.

This clonotype was found many times. The CDR3: CSVLGTGVKEKLFF. In DNA, the CDR3 is TGCAGCGTGCTCGGGACAGGGGTGAAGGAAAAACTGTTTTTT. The V and J genes are TRBV29-1 and TRBJ1-4; TRBD1 aligns across 10 bases. J gave up 8 bases and V 6 bases, and 9 bases lay outside the gene matches. Germline V CDR1 and CDR2: SQVTM, ANQGSEA. This CDR3 comprises 14 residues.

Turning to this clonotype: A much larger clone lies one base from this, so it may be a read error. The missing conserved phenylalanine or tryptophan at the end of this CDR3 makes a read error likely. The V call is TRBV5-6, the J call TRBJ2-5; D possibly uses TRBD1 or TRBD2 (5 bases each). Germline-derived CDR1 and CDR2 are SGHDT and YYEEEE. Trimming pared 1 base from V and 3 bases from J, leaving 10 bases between. This CDR3 comprises 14 residues. DNA for the CDR3: TGTGCCAGCAGCTTGATGGGACCCAAAGAGACCCAGTACATC. This sequence encodes CASSLMGPKETQYI.

This clonotype was seen a few times. The DNA for the CDR3 is TGCGCCAGCAGTATGACAGGGGACCCCTACGAGCAGTACGTC. It encodes CASSMTGDPYEQYV. The chain combines TRBV5-1 with TRBJ2-7; 8 bases match TRBD1. In germline, CDR1 is SGHRS, CDR2 YFSETQ. The J segment lost 2 bases and the V segment lost 5 bases, leaving 6 bases of the junction unmatched. This CDR3 spans 14 amino acids.

The gene calls are TRBV25-1 and TRBJ2-6; D might be TRBD1 (6 bases). The germline V gene encodes CDR1 MGHDK and CDR2 SYGVNS. CDR3 size: 17 residues. The germline V and J ends were trimmed by 6 bases and 0 bases, with 15 bases remaining between them. The CDR3 loop is CASSPPGQVSGANVLTF. CDR3 coding DNA: TGTGCCAGCAGCCCACCGGGACAAGTCTCTGGGGCCAACGTCCTGACTTTC.

This clonotype was observed at least ten times. The V gene is TRBV12-3 or TRBV12-4, the J gene TRBJ2-5; either TRBD1 or TRBD2 may fit D (5 bases each). The germline V and J ends were trimmed by 6 bases and 1 base, with 12 bases remaining between them. The CDR3 runs to 14 residues. The DNA for the CDR3 is TGTGCCAGCAGCATGGGACGGGGCCAAGAGACCCAGTACTTC. Translated: CASSMGRGQETQYF.

This clonotype was observed many times. V is TRBV6-5 and J is TRBJ1-1; D gene unclear. Germline lookup yields CDR1 MNHEY and CDR2 SVGAGI. There are 15 residues in the CDR3. With 2 bases removed from V and 8 bases from J, the gap between germline ends came to 18 bases. The CDR3 loop reads CASSYGRWRMNEAFF. CDR3 bases: TGTGCCAGCAGTTACGGTAGATGGCGTATGAACGAAGCTTTCTTT.

This clonotype was recorded at least ten times. The chain recombines TRBV12-3 or TRBV12-4 with TRBJ2-1; 12 bases agree with TRBD2. The CDR3 is made up of 18 amino acids. J gave up 4 bases and V 3 bases, and 10 bases lay outside the gene matches. The CDR3 loop is CASSFNTRLAGGYNEQFF. CDR3 nucleotide sequence: TGTGCCAGCAGTTTCAACACGCGGCTAGCGGGAGGGTACAATGAGCAGTTCTTC.

This clonotype was counted ten times or more. The genes are TRBV28 and TRBJ2-5, with D maybe TRBD1 (5 bases). Looked up from germline, CDR1 is MDHEN and CDR2 is SYDVKM. This CDR3 has 13 amino acids. The V and J ends lost 9 bases and 7 bases respectively, with 18 bases between them. Here the CDR3 DNA reads TGTGCCAGTTTCCCGGGCCAAGGGGCGACCCAGTACTTC. Its protein product is CASFPGQGATQYF.

There are many counts of this clonotype. The CDR3 protein is CSARRGTSGSYEQYV. The CDR3, as DNA: TGCAGTGCTAGACGCGGGACTAGCGGGTCTTACGAGCAGTACGTC. V is TRBV20-1 and J is TRBJ2-7; TRBD2 matches 12 bases. The CDR3 contains 15 residues. Germline V gene lookup returns CDR1 DFQATT and CDR2 SNEGSKA (reference sequence). Unmatched junction bases numbered 6, after V lost 2 bases and J lost 4 bases.

This clonotype was recorded many times. The V gene is TRBV6-5, the J gene TRBJ2-5, with D hard to call. In germline, CDR1 is MNHEY, CDR2 SVGAGI. There are 12 residues in the CDR3. V was trimmed by 0 bases and J by 3 bases, leaving 2 bases between them. CDR3 DNA sequence: TGTGCCAGCAGTTACTCGAAAGAGACCCAGTACTTC. It specifies CASSYSKETQYF.

CDR3 region: CSARGREETQYF. The CDR3, as DNA: TGCAGTGCTAGGGGCAGGGAAGAGACCCAGTACTTC. The chain links TRBV20-1 to TRBJ2-5, with D perhaps matching TRBD1 (5 bases). The CDR3 is made up of 12 amino acids. Per the germline V gene, CDR1 is DFQATT and CDR2 is SNEGSKA (reference sequence). Trimming pared 3 bases from V and 3 bases from J, leaving 8 bases between.

This clonotype has ten or more counts. J is TRBJ2-1 and V is TRBV5-6; 9 bases match TRBD2. V was clipped by 2 bases and J by 2 bases; unmatched bases: 2. The germline gives CDR1 SGHDT, CDR2 YYEEEE. The CDR3 contains 15 residues. CDR3 loop: CASSFGGRAYNEQFF. CDR3 sequence (DNA): TGTGCCAGCAGCTTTGGCGGGAGGGCCTACAATGAGCAGTTCTTC.

This chain uses TRBV3-1 with TRBJ1-4; TRBD1 aligns across 9 bases. The ends lost 2 bases at V and 8 bases at J; junction bases unmatched: 3. The CDR3 covers 14 residues. Germline assignment: CDR1 LGHDT and CDR2 YNNKEL (reference sequence). CDR3 residues: CASSQWTGEEKLFF. The CDR3 coding sequence is TGTGCCAGCAGCCAATGGACAGGGGAGGAAAAACTGTTTTTT.

The chain has TRBV11-2 and TRBJ1-1; D is unresolved. Between the trimmed V and J ends, which lost 2 bases and 0 bases, there was a span of 7 bases. The CDR3 has 14 amino acids. Germline loops: CDR1 SGHAT, CDR2 FQNNGV. In DNA, the CDR3 is TGTGCCAGCAGCTTAACCTCAGTGAACACTGAAGCTTTCTTT. This sequence encodes CASSLTSVNTEAFF.

In this sample, this clonotype turned up many times. The V gene is TRBV28, the J gene TRBJ1-1; a possible D gene is TRBD1 (5 bases). Trimming took 6 bases from V and 0 from J, leaving 20 bases between them. The CDR3 consists of 17 residues. Germline V gene lookup returns CDR1 MDHEN and CDR2 SYDVKM. The CDR3 nucleotides are TGTGCCAGCAGGTGGGGCCCTCCAGGACGACTGAACACTGAAGCTTTCTTT. Translating gives CASRWGPPGRLNTEAFF. Complete variable domain (other parts from reference TRBV28 and TRBJ1-1): DVKVTQSSRYLVKRTGEKVFLECVQDMDHENMFWYRQDPGLGLRLIYFSYDVKMKEKGDIPEGYSVSREKKERFSLILESASTNQTSMYLCASRWGPPGRLNTEAFFGQGTRLTVV.

The chain links TRBV28 to TRBJ2-7; D is possibly TRBD1 (7 bases). The V gene's germline CDR1 is MDHEN and CDR2 SYDVKM. There are 14 residues in the CDR3. Trimming pared 3 bases from V and 6 bases from J, leaving 15 bases between. CDR3 protein: CASSLSGGFSEQYV. CDR3 sequence (DNA): TGTGCCAGCAGTTTGTCAGGGGGGTTTTCCGAGCAGTACGTC.

This clonotype was seen at least ten times. The chain links TRBV5-1 to TRBJ2-2; no reliable D call. The CDR3 loop spans 16 amino acids. Germline V lookup: CDR1 SGHRS, CDR2 YFSETQ. V was pared by 4 bases and J by 2 bases, with 15 bases between. CDR3: CASSVGDWVNTGELFF. CDR3 bases: TGCGCCAGCAGCGTTGGAGACTGGGTCAACACCGGGGAGCTGTTTTTT.

This clonotype was seen a handful of times. The genes are TRBV7-9 and TRBJ2-1, with TRBD2 matching 11 bases. V gave up 9 bases and J gave up 5 bases; unmatched junction bases: 9. The CDR3 contains 15 residues. Germline CDR1 SEHNR, CDR2 FQNEAQ (reference sequence). Written as DNA, the CDR3 is TGTGCCAGTTCCCGACTAGCGGGATTACACAATGAGCAGTTCTTC. Encoded protein: CASSRLAGLHNEQFF.

This clonotype was counted at least ten times. The chain is built from TRBV7-2 and TRBJ1-1, with D hard to call. V was cut by 1 base and J by 4 bases, with 10 bases left in between. This CDR3 region has 14 residues. Per germline, CDR1 SGHTA and CDR2 FQGNSA. CDR3 in DNA: TGTGCCAGCAGCTTAGTCAGGATTCGCACTGAAGCTTTCTTT. Protein product: CASSLVRIRTEAFF.

Only a few counts were recorded for this clonotype. The rearrangement joins TRBV7-6 to TRBJ2-2; D remains ambiguous. CDR1 is SGHVS, CDR2 FNYEAQ, per germline. The CDR3 is made up of 14 amino acids. Trimming shortened V by 1 base and J by 6 bases, and 9 bases separated the two germline ends. Here the CDR3 DNA reads TGTGCCAGCAGCTTAGGGTCCACATCCGGGGAGCTGTTTTTT. Translation gives CASSLGSTSGELFF.

There are many counts of this clonotype. An end of the junction does not agree with germline; a read error may underlie this. CDR3 loop: CASSLIGGQETQYF. In DNA, the CDR3 is TGTGCCAGCAGCTTAATTGGAGGACAAGAGACCCAGTACTTC. The chain combines TRBV5-1 with TRBJ2-5; possible D gene TRBD2, 5 bases. The germline V gene encodes CDR1 SGHRS and CDR2 YFSETQ. The CDR3 consists of 14 residues.

This clonotype was counted many times. This chain joins TRBV12-3 or TRBV12-4 and TRBJ1-1; TRBD1 might be the D (6 bases). Trimming left V 2 bases short and J 5 bases short, with 12 bases between. This CDR3 spans 14 amino acids. The CDR3, as DNA: TGTGCCAGCAGTTTATGGGGGCTGGAGACTGAAGCTTTCTTT. It encodes CASSLWGLETEAFF.

A few counts support this clonotype. This chain links TRBV20-1 with TRBJ2-1; 11 nucleotides line up with TRBD2. Trimming cost V 6 bases and J 4 bases; bases outside gene matches: 11. Germline CDR1 DFQATT, CDR2 SNEGSKA (reference sequence). The CDR3 length is 16 residues. The CDR3 reads CSATRGTSGPYNEQFF. The CDR3 coding sequence is TGCAGTGCAACCAGAGGGACTAGCGGACCATACAATGAGCAGTTCTTC.

In this sample, this clonotype turned up many times. The chain carries TRBV4-2 and TRBJ2-5, with D unclear. This CDR3 spans 15 amino acids. Trimming removed 0 bases from V and 5 bases from J, with 13 bases in between. CDR1 is LGHNA, CDR2 YNFKEQ, per germline. The CDR3 reads CASSQDSWNDETQYF. For the CDR3, the DNA is TGTGCCAGCAGCCAAGATAGTTGGAACGATGAGACCCAGTACTTC.

This clonotype was picked up many times. The J gene is TRBJ2-5, the V gene TRBV5-1; 12 bases match TRBD2. Germline V gene lookup returns CDR1 SGHRS and CDR2 YFSETQ. The CDR3 covers 16 residues. V dropped 8 bases and J dropped 3; count of bases not matched to a gene: 11. In nucleotides, the CDR3 is TGCGCCAGGGGTGGACTAGCGGGATCCTCGAAAGAGACCCAGTACTTC. Protein sequence: CARGGLAGSSKETQYF.

Ten or more counts support this clonotype. The chain employs TRBV20-1 and TRBJ2-1; 8 bases line up with TRBD1. Germline V gene sequence: CDR1 DFQATT, CDR2 SNEGSKA (reference sequence). CDR3 length equals 13 residues. The J segment lost 7 bases and the V segment lost 3 bases, leaving 5 bases of the junction unmatched. Here the CDR3 DNA reads TGCAGTGCTAGGAGACAGGGGAGTAATGAGCAGTTCTTC. It specifies CSARRQGSNEQFF.

This clonotype was found many times. The genes are TRBV12-3 or TRBV12-4 and TRBJ1-5, with D unclear. Between the trimmed V and J ends, which lost 4 bases and 3 bases, there was a span of 10 bases. This CDR3 region has 14 residues. This CDR3 is CASSSMRSNQPQHF. The CDR3 DNA reads TGTGCCAGCAGTTCCATGAGATCCAATCAGCCCCAGCATTTT.

In this sample, this clonotype turned up many times. The V gene is TRBV12-3 or TRBV12-4, the J gene TRBJ2-5; TRBD1 might be the D (6 bases). V was trimmed by 4 bases and J by 4 bases, leaving 13 bases between them. The CDR3 sequence is 14 residues long. The CDR3 loop reads CASSWGQMGETQYF. The CDR3 DNA follows: TGTGCCAGCAGTTGGGGACAAATGGGAGAGACCCAGTACTTC.

This clonotype was seen a handful of times. CDR3 nucleotides: TGTGCCAGCAAGCTACGGGATTCCTATAATTCACCCCTCCACTTT. It translates to CASKLRDSYNSPLHF. The rearrangement links TRBV11-3 to TRBJ1-6, with D unresolved. The CDR3 sequence is 15 residues long. Germline CDR1 and CDR2: SGHNT and YENEEA. V lost 7 bases to trimming and J lost 1 base, with 11 bases between them.

This clonotype was recorded many times. J is TRBJ2-1 and V is TRBV29-1; 10 nucleotides match TRBD2. The junction had 3 bases not matched to a gene; V was cut back by 0 bases and J by 4 bases. The CDR3 contains 15 residues. Germline V gene data show CDR1 as SQVTM and CDR2 as ANQGSEA. The CDR3 region is CSVEDGTSAYNEQFF. The CDR3 DNA is TGCAGCGTTGAAGATGGGACTAGCGCATACAATGAGCAGTTCTTC.

The CDR3 sequence: CASSSTSGRSTDTQYF. CDR3 DNA sequence: TGTGCCAGCAGCTCAACTAGCGGGAGAAGCACAGATACGCAGTATTTT. J is TRBJ2-3 and V is TRBV7-9; 11 nucleotides match TRBD2. This CDR3 has 16 amino acids. In germline, CDR1 is SEHNR, CDR2 FQNEAQ (reference sequence). V shed 4 bases and J 0 bases; nucleotides not matched to a gene: 3.